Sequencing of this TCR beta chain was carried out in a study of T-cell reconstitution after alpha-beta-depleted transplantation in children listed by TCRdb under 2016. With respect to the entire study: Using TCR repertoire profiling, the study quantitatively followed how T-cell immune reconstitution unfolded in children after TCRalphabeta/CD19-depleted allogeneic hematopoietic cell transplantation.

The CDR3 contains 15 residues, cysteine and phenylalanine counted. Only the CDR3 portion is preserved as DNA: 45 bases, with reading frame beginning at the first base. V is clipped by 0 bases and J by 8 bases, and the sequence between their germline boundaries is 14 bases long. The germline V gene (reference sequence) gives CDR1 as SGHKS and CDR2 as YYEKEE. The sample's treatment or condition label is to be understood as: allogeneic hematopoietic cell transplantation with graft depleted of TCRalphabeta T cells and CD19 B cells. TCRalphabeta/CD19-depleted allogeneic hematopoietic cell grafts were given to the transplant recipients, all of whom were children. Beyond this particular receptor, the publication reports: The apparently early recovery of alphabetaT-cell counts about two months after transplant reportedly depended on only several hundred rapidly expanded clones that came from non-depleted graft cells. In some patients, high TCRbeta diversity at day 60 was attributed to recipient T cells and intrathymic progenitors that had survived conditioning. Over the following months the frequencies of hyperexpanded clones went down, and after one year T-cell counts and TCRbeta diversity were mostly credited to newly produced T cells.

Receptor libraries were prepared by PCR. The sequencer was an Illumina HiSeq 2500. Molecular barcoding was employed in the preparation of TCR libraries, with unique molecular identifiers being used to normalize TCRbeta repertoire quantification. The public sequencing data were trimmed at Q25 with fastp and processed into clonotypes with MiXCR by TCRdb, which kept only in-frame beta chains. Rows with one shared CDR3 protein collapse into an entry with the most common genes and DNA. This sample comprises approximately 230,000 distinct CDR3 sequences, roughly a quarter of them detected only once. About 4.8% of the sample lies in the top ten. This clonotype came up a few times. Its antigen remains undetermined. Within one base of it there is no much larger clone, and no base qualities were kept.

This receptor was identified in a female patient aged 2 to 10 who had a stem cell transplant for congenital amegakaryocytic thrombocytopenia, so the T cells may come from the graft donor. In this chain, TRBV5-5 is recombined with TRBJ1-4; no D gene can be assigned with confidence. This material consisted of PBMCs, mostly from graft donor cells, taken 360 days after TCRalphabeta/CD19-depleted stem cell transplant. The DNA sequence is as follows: TGTGCCAGCAGCTTGGACGCAGCCATGAGGGAAAAACTGTTTTTT. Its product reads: CASSLDAAMREKLFF.